This T cell receptor beta chain was captured in a study of human T cells and chemical hapten exposure (dated by TCRdb to the early 2020s). Context from the whole study: For sensitization, 2% DPC in acetone was applied to a roughly 2 cm by roughly 2 cm area of upper inner arm skin. Patients additionally received weekly therapeutic DPC doses to the scalp throughout the approximately 24-week study period. Patch testing was performed on the upper back with Finn chambers containing 0.01% DPC, and the patch tests were scored after 6 days according to International Contact Dermatitis Research Group standards. The patient cohort, mostly female, included alopecia areata with under or over 50% scalp involvement, alopecia totalis and alopecia universalis. Libraries were pooled for sequencing, and variation in per-sample TCR yields was attributed mainly to small differences in library volumes within the pool. In alopecia patients, the study followed how the peripheral blood TCR repertoire changed in vivo over primary and secondary sensitization to diphenylcyclopropenone (DPC), a hapten. Blood was sampled from patients pre-sensitization (week 0) and at 2, 6 and about 24 weeks after DPC sensitization. Approximately 28 alopecia patients provided blood for TCR sequencing at one to four time points (pre-sensitization, 2, 6 and 24 weeks). Each blood RNA sample was used to sequence both TCR alpha and TCR beta chains.

The library was built by means of RACE. Instrument on record: NextSeq 500. Library preparation attached unique molecular identifiers to individual cDNA molecules for quantitative, reproducible TCR counting. In the paper's pipeline: Samples had a median of roughly 98,000 TCRs, with a range from about 23,224 to 750,000. V, J and CDR3 annotation of the TCR reads was performed with the Decombinator software suite. To make PS versus PT1 abundance plots, every sample was subsampled to the same number of TCRs (28,000). TCRs were defined as expanded if absent before sensitization and observed at least eight times at the 2-week time point. TCRdb reworked the public reads: Q25 trimming with fastp, MiXCR clone assembly, productive beta chains retained. Rows with a matching CDR3 protein are joined into one entry that keeps the most common DNA and genes. TCRdb's processing, not the study's, gives the V and J calls here. This sample has approximately 32,000 distinct CDR3 sequences in its table, and about 12% of those were observed once. Roughly 2% of the sample belongs to the ten largest clones.

From its cysteine to its phenylalanine, the CDR3 spans 16 amino acids. This entry keeps only the CDR3 DNA: 48 bases, framed from base 1. The sample's time point label is to be understood as: pre-sensitization, week 0. The treatment or condition label corresponds to: therapeutic diphenylcyclopropenone sensitization with weekly scalp DPC. Total RNA was extracted from unfractionated whole blood that had been collected in Tempus Blood RNA tubes. Blood at each patch-test visit was drawn before the patch test was applied. Patients were eligible if aged 18 to 70, diagnosed with alopecia and judged suitable for DPC therapy, and pregnant patients were excluded. Ten or more counts support this clonotype. The clone's antigen remains unknown. No per-base quality is available; no much larger clone lies one base away. Broad study findings and their caveats: Alopecia, a presumed autoimmune disease, was present in all patients, so the immune response of the patients might differ from that of healthy individuals. Patch test score was positively correlated with the number of PT1 expanded TCRs, with significance at thresholds 8, 16 and 32 but not at 4. DPC sensitization did not change how many TCRs were above 1 in 1000 frequency, and no evidence was found of alterations in global repertoire structure. Repeated subsampling changed both the strength of the expansion versus patch-test correlation and the threshold at which the correlation became significant. Compared with pre-sensitization or healthy control sets, expanded TCRs formed significantly more large CDR3 similarity clusters, which is consistent with antigen-driven responses.

Here the sequenced sample was whole blood, taken in connection with sensitization to the hapten diphenylcyclopropenone (DPC). The receptor chain draws on TRBV21-1 and TRBJ2-7; TRBD2, the table's D call, lacks a check against the DNA. TRBV21-1 is an annotated pseudogene. This clonotype was obtained from a woman aged 40 to 50 with alopecia areata. Some clones in this sample may be carry-over from other donors' samples. The CDR3 region has the sequence CASSKARGLRSYEQYF. The bases are TGTGCCAGCAGCAAAGCCCGGGGACTACGGTCCTACGAGCAGTACTTC.